Below, 7 T cell receptor beta chains from the same sample are listed, as sequenced in a study of cytomegalovirus exposure and HLA in healthy donors. With 60 Vbeta and 13 Jbeta primers, the PCR was carried out. Libraries were prepared by immunoSEQ multiplex PCR; TCRdb keeps only in-frame clonotypes and omits some of them. The sample table sets out around 75,000 clones. Source material: PBMCs. These receptors came from a woman aged 55 to 70 in good health and CMV-seronegative.

The chain employs TRBV5-1 and TRBJ1-2, with D uncertain. This CDR3 contains 15 residues. Germline V CDR1 and CDR2: SGHRS, YFSETQ. V was shortened by 1 base and J by 6 bases, with 16 bases between the two germline ends. The CDR3 region has the DNA TGCGCCAGCAGCTTGAGTAGCGAGAGGGCGGATGGCTACACCTTC. It codes for CASSLSSERADGYTF.

The chain employs TRBV14 and TRBJ2-7; D is uncertain. V gave up 4 bases and J gave up 5 bases, with 6 bases separating them. CDR1 and CDR2 from the germline V gene are SGHDN and FVKESK. CDR3 size: 11 residues. The CDR3: CASSLRDEQYF. The CDR3, as DNA: TGTGCCAGCAGCCTTCGGGACGAGCAGTACTTC. The entire variable domain, with the rest obtained from reference TRBV14 and TRBJ2-7, is as follows: EAGVTQFPSHSVIEKGQTVTLRCDPISGHDNLYWYRRVMGKEIKFLLHFVKESKQDESGMPNNRFLAERTGGTYSTLKVQPAELEDSGVYFCASSLRDEQYFGPGTRLTVT.

V is TRBV7-9 and J is TRBJ2-7; 7 bases are shared with TRBD2. The CDR3 has 15 residues. J was trimmed by 7 bases and V by 1 base; bases with no gene match: 10. Germline CDR1 SEHNR, CDR2 FQNEAQ (reference sequence). The CDR3 reads CASSLVGAGSWEQYF. The CDR3 DNA reads TGTGCCAGCAGCTTAGTGGGAGCGGGGTCCTGGGAGCAGTACTTC.

The CDR3, as DNA: TGTGCCAGCAGTTTATCGAGCGGGACGCCCCTTTTGAATGAGCAGTTCTTC. This encodes CASSLSSGTPLLNEQFF. This sequence joins TRBV27 and TRBJ2-1; 7 bases map to TRBD2. CDR1 and CDR2 from the germline V gene are MNHEY and SMNVEV (reference sequence). This CDR3 has 17 residues. With V trimmed by 0 bases and J by 7 bases, 12 bases remained unmatched.

The chain recombines TRBV9 with TRBJ2-7, with 7 bases matching TRBD2. Germline V gives CDR1 SGDLS, CDR2 YYNGEE. The CDR3 contains 17 residues. The junction had 17 bases not matched to a gene; V was cut back by 2 bases and J by 6 bases. The CDR3 spells CASSVTGWGGGGSEQYF. The CDR3 DNA reads TGTGCCAGCAGCGTTACCGGGTGGGGGGGAGGTGGCTCCGAGCAGTACTTC. The full variable domain, in which reference TRBV9 and TRBJ2-7 provide the parts outside the CDR3, is DSGVTQTPKHLITATGQRVTLRCSPRSGDLSVYWYQQSLDQGLQFLIQYYNGEERAKGNILERFSAQQFPDLHSELNLSSLELGDSALYFCASSVTGWGGGGSEQYFGPGTRLTVT.

V is TRBV5-1 and J is TRBJ1-2, with TRBD1 matching 9 bases. Germline V gene lookup returns CDR1 SGHRS and CDR2 YFSETQ. The CDR3 loop spans 15 amino acids. V lost 4 bases, J lost 2 bases, and 6 bases stayed unmatched. The CDR3 spells CASSPGDRANYGYTF. DNA of the CDR3: TGCGCCAGCAGCCCGGGGGACAGGGCGAACTATGGCTACACCTTC.

This rearrangement joins TRBV18 to TRBJ2-2; 9 nucleotides line up with TRBD2. Trimming cost V 2 bases and J 3 bases; bases outside gene matches: 7. This CDR3 has 17 residues. CDR1 is KGHSH and CDR2 is LQKENI in the germline V gene. CDR3 bases: TGTGCCAGCTCACCAAGGACTAGCGCCATTTACACCGGGGAGCTGTTTTTT. Its translation: CASSPRTSAIYTGELFF. The full variable domain, completed using reference TRBV18 and TRBJ2-2, is NAGVMQNPRHLVRRRGQEARLRCSPMKGHSHVYWYRQLPEEGLKFMVYLQKENIIDESGMPKERFSAEFPKEGPSILRIQQVVRGDSAAYFCASSPRTSAIYTGELFFGEGSRLTVL.